This T cell receptor beta chain emerged from a study of T cell repertoires in cytomegalovirus infection. Across the study: HLA-B-restricted CMV epitopes that are well studied were used alongside recently identified HLA-C-restricted ones. Signatures in public TCR beta sequences pointed to both CMV infection and matching HLA type.

V gave up 10 bases and J gave up 5 bases; unmatched junction bases: 9. The CDR3 is made up of 14 amino acids. CDR1 and CDR2 (germline): MNHNY, SVGAGI (reference sequence). Study results and caveats: Of the TCR beta families, the public ones yielded a cumulative frequency that identified carriers of CMV plus the relevant HLA. Dominant in the ex vivo response were TCR beta clonotypes restricted by HLA-C and specific for CMV.

A single record per CDR3 protein comes from TCRdb applying MiXCR to the reads. This table has about 150,000 distinct CDR3 sequences, more than 30% appearing once. Of note for this clonotype: Its specificity is not known.

This receptor was identified in a human donor in good health (CMV status not recorded). Some clones in this sample may be carry-over from other donors' samples. V and J are TRBV6-6 and TRBJ2-3; 10 bases align to TRBD2. The sample consisted of CD8+ T cells from cultured PBMCs, taken from culture after CMV antigen stimulation. The CDR3 region is CATNPAGGIDTQYF. CDR3 nucleotides: TGTGCCACGAATCCAGCGGGGGGGATAGATACGCAGTATTTT.